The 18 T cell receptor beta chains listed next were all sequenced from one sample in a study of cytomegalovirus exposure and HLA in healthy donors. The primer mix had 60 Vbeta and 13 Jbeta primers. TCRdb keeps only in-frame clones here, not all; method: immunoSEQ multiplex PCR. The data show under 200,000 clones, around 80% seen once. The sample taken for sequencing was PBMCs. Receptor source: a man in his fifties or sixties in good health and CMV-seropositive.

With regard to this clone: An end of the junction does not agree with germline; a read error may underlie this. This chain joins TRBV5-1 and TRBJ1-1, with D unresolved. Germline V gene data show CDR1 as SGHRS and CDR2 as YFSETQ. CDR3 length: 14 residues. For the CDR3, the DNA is TGCGCCAGCAGCTTGGGGCAAGTAGACACTGAAGCCTTCTTT. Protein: CASSLGQVDTEAFF.

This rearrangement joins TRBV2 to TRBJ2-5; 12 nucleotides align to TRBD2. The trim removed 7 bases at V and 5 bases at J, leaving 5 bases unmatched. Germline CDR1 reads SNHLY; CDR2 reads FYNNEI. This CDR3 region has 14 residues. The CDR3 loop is CASILAGGVETQYF. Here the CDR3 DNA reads TGTGCCAGCATCCTAGCGGGAGGGGTGGAGACCCAGTACTTC.

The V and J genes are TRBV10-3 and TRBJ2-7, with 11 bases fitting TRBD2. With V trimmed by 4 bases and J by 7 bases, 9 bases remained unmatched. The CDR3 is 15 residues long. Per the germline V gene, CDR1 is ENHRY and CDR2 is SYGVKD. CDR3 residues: CAISAVAGGPGEQYV. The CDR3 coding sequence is TGTGCCATCAGTGCGGTAGCGGGAGGGCCAGGGGAGCAGTACGTC.

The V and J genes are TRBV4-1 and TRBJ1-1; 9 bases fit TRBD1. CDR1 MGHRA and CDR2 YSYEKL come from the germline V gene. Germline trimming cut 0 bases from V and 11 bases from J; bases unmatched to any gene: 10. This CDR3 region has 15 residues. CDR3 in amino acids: CASSQEGDREGMAFF. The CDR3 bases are TGCGCCAGCAGCCAAGAAGGGGACAGGGAGGGAATGGCTTTCTTT.

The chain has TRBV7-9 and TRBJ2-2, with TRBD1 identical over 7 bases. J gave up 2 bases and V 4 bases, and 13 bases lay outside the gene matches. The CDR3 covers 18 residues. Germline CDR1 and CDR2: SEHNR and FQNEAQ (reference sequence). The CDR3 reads CASSSKPGTVLNTGELFF. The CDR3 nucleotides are TGTGCCAGCAGCTCGAAACCAGGGACAGTCCTTAACACCGGGGAGCTGTTTTTT.

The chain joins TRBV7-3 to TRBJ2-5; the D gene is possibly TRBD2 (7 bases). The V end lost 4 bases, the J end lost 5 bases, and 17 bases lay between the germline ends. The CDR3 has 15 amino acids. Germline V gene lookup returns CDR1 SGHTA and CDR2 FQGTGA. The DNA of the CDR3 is TGTGCCAGCAGCTGGGGGGCGAGCGGGGAGGAGACCCAGTACTTC. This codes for CASSWGASGEETQYF.

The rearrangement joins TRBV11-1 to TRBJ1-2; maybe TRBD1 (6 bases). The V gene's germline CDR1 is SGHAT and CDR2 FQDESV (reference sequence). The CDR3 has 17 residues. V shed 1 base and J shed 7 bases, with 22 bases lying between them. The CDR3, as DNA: TGTGCCAGCAGCTTAGATCCGGCTCAGGGGAGTGGTGGTGGCTACACCTTC. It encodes CASSLDPAQGSGGGYTF.

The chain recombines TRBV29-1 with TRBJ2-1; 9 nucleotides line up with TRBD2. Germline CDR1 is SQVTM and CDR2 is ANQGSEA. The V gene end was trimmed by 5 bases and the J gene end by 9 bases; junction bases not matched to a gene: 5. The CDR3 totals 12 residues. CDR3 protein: CSVSGGPGEQFF. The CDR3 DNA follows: TGCAGCGTTAGCGGGGGGCCCGGTGAGCAGTTCTTC.

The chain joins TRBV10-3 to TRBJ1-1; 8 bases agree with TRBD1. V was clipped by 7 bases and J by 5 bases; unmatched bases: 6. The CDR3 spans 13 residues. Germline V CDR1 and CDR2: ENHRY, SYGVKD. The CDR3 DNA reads TGTGCCATCAACCAGGGGGCGCTTACTGAAGCTTTCTTT. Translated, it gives CAINQGALTEAFF.

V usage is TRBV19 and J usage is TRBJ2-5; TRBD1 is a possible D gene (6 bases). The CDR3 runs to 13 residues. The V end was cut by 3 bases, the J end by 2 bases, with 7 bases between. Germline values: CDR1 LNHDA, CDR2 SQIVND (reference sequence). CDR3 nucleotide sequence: TGTGCCAGTAGTATTGACAGGCAAGAGACCCAGTACTTC. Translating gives CASSIDRQETQYF.

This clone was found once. CDR3 protein: CATAGQTYEQYF. The CDR3 DNA reads TGTGCCACTGCCGGACAGACCTACGAGCAGTACTTC. This chain joins TRBV19 and TRBJ2-7, with a possible D match to TRBD1 (6 bases). V was trimmed by 10 bases and J by 2 bases, leaving 12 bases between them. CDR1 and CDR2 (germline): LNHDA, SQIVND (reference sequence). This CDR3 is built from 12 residues.

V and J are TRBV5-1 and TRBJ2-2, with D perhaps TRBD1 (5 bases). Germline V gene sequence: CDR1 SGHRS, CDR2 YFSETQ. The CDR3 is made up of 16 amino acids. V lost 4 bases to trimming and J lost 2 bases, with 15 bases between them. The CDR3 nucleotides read TGCGCCAGCAGCACCCGGACAAGAGCAAACACCGGGGAGCTGTTTTTT. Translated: CASSTRTRANTGELFF. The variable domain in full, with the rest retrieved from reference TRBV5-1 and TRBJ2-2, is KAGVTQTPRYLIKTRGQQVTLSCSPISGHRSVSWYQQTPGQGLQFLFEYFSETQRNKGNFPGRFSGRQFSNSRSEMNVSTLELGDSALYLCASSTRTRANTGELFFGEGSRLTVL.

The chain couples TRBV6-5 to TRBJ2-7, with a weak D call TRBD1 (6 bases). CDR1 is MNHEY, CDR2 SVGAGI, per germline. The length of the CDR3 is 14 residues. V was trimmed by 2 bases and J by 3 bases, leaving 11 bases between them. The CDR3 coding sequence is TGTGCCAGCAGTTACCATCTACAGGGCTACGAGCAGTACGTC. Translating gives CASSYHLQGYEQYV.

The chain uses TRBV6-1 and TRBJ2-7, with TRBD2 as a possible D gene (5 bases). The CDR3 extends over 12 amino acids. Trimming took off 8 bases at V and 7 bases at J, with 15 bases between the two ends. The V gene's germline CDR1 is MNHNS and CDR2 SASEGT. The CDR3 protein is CASRSVAREQYV. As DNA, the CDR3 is TGTGCCAGCCGATCTGTAGCGCGGGAGCAGTACGTC.

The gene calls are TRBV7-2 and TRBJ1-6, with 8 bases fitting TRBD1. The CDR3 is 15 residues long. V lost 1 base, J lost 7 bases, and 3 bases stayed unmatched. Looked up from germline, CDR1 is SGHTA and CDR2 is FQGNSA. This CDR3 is CASSLGTGTNSPLHF. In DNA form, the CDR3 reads TGTGCCAGCAGCTTAGGGACAGGGACGAATTCACCCCTCCACTTT.

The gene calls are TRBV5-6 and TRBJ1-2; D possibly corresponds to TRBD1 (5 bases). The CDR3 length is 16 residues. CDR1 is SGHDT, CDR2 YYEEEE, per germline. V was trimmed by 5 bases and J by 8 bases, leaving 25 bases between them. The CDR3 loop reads CASSPMGQEKTGGYTF. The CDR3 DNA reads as TGTGCCAGCAGTCCCATGGGGCAGGAGAAGACCGGAGGCTACACCTTC.

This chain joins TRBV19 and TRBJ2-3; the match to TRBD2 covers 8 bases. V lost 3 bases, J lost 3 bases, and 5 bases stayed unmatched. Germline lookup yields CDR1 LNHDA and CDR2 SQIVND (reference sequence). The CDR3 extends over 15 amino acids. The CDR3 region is CASSIPSGPTDTQYF. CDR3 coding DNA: TGTGCCAGTAGTATCCCTAGCGGGCCTACAGATACGCAGTATTTT.

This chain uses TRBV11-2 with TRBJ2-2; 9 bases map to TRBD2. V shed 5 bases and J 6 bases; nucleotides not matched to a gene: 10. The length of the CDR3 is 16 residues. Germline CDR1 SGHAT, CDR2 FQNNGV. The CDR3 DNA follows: TGTGCCAGCAGCCTCCGACTAGCGGTCTTTTCCGGGGAGCTGTTTTTT. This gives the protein CASSLRLAVFSGELFF.